This T cell receptor (beta chain) came from a study of cytomegalovirus exposure and HLA in healthy donors. In the study overall: Out of 398 genotyped donors, about 84% belonged to the Caucasian-associated ancestry cluster.

This CDR3 comprises 15 residues. Germline CDR1 and CDR2: MNHEY and SMNVEV (reference sequence). Trimming left V 3 bases short and J 7 bases short, with 16 bases between. Primers for the PCR totalled 60 Vbeta and 13 Jbeta. Measured with immunoSEQ multiplex PCR; TCRdb has only the in-frame clones, and not every one. Found here are roughly 180,000 clones, around four fifths of them singletons; the top ten hold roughly 1.4%. This receptor was taken from a man between 18 and 29 years old in good health and CMV-seronegative. The sequenced material came from PBMCs. The chain employs TRBV27 and TRBJ1-5; a possible D gene is TRBD1 (6 bases). This chain's CDR3 is CASSFVAGAEQPQHF. CDR3 in DNA: TGTGCCAGCAGTTTCGTAGCGGGGGCCGAGCAGCCCCAGCATTTT.